This record covers a single T cell receptor (beta chain). Germline CDR1 reads GTSNPN; CDR2 reads SVGIG (reference sequence). With 2 bases clipped from V and 4 bases from J, the junction kept 4 bases outside the gene matches. There are 14 residues in the CDR3. Patients' urothelial carcinoma was locally advanced or metastatic. The data belong to a study of PD-L1 blockade in urothelial cancer. For the study at large: From 0 to 3 prior chemotherapy regimens had been given to the patients. Analysis of blood occurred 3 weeks (second dose) and 6 weeks after treatment start.

The table came from immunoSEQ multiplex PCR; TCRdb's copy has only in-frame clones and leaves some out. This sample has about 81,000 clones, with approximately 90% found just once. The source material was PBMCs, sampled around atezolizumab (anti-PD-L1) treatment. The J gene is TRBJ1-2, the V gene TRBV30, with 10 bases aligning to TRBD1. The sequence derives from a man in his fifties or sixties with urothelial cancer. This chain's CDR3 is CAWSMGQGIYGYTF. As DNA, the CDR3 is TGTGCCTGGAGTATGGGACAGGGGATCTATGGCTACACCTTC.